Sequencing of this TCR beta chain was carried out in a study of T cell responses to AZD1222 COVID-19 vaccine. The assay was immunoSEQ multiplex PCR, and TCRdb's table has in-frame clones only and misses some. The sample carries 78,000 or so clones, 70% to 90% recorded once. Germline V gives CDR1 MNHEY, CDR2 SMNVEV (reference sequence). Trimming pared 6 bases from V and 7 bases from J, leaving 19 bases between. This CDR3 spans 14 amino acids. General observations from the study: Only a handful of AZD1222 recipients were seropositive at baseline.

Turning to this clone: Its specificity is not known.

The genes are TRBV27 and TRBJ2-7; TRBD1 or TRBD2 may be the D gene (5 bases each). The clonotype originates from an adult in good health. This specimen consisted of peripheral blood, obtained on day 0 of AZD1222 vaccination. CDR3 bases: TGTGCCAGCAGCTCGGGCAAGGGGACGGGTGAGCAGTACTTC. This sequence encodes CASSSGKGTGEQYF.